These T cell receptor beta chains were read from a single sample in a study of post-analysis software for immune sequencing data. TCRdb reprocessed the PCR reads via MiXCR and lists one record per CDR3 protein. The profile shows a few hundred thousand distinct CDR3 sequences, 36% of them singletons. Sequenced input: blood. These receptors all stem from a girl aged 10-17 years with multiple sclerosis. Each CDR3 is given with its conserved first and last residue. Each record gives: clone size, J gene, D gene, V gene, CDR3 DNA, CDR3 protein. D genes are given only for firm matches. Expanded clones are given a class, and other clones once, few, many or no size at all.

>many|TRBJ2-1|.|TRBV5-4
TGTGCCAGCAGTTGGACTTCCGCGGACGAGCAGTTCTTC
CASSWTSADEQFF
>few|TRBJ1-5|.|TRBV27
TGTGCCAGCAGCTACGGGGGGGTTCAGGGGCCCAATCAGCCCCAGCATTTT
CASSYGGVQGPNQPQHF
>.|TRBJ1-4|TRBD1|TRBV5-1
TGCACCAGCAGCTTTAGGACAGGGGCCGAAAAACTGTTTTTT
CTSSFRTGAEKLFF
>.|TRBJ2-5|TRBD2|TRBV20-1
TGCAGTGCTAGAAGGCCTCTAGCGGGAGGGCCTTCAGAGACCCAGTACTTC
CSARRPLAGGPSETQYF
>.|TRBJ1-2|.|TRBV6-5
TGTGCCAGCAGTTACTCGGCGGATCTCGGCTACACCTTC
CASSYSADLGYTF
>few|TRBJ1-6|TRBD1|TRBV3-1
TGTGCCAGCAGCCCGGGACAGGAGACTAATCCCCTCCACTTT
CASSPGQETNPLHF
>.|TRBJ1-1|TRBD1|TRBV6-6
TGTGCCAGCAGTTCGGGACAGGGGAAGAACACTGAAGCTTTCTTT
CASSSGQGKNTEAFF
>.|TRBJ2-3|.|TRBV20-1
TGCAGTGCTTCCTACCAGGATACGCAGTATTTT
CSASYQDTQYF
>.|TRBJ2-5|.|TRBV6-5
TGTGCCAGCAGTTACTCGGAATTAGCAGGGCGCGGGCAAGAGACCCAGTACTTC
CASSYSELAGRGQETQYF
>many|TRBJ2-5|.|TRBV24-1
TGTGCCACCAGTGCCGTAGGGGGGGCTGGAGAGACCCAGTACTTC
CATSAVGGAGETQYF
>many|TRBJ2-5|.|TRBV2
TGTGCCAGCAGGAGGGGCAGGTCTCAAGAGACCCAGTACTTC
CASRRGRSQETQYF
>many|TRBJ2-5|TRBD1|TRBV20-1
TGCAGTGCTAACAGGGGGAGTGAGACCCAGTACTTC
CSANRGSETQYF
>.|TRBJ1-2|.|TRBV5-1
TGCGCCAGCAGCTTGGAGGTGGGTGGCTATGGCTACACCTTC
CASSLEVGGYGYTF
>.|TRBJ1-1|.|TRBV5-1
TGCGCCAGCAGCTTGAACAGGGACAACACTGAAGCTTTCTTT
CASSLNRDNTEAFF
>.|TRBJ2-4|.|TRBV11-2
TGTGCCAGCAGCTTAGAAAGGGAAAACATTCAGTACTTC
CASSLERENIQYF
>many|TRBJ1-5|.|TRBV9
TGTGCCAGCAGCGTAGCTGGGGGCAGGGATCAGCCCCAGCATTTT
CASSVAGGRDQPQHF
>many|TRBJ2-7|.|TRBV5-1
TGCGCCAGCAGCTCTGGGGACTCCGGGTCCTACGAGCAGTACTTC
CASSSGDSGSYEQYF
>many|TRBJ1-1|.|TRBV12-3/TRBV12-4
TGTGCCAGCACTCCCTCCGGGCGGGATCCTGAAGCTTTCTTT
CASTPSGRDPEAFF
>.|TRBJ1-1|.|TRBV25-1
TGTGCCAGCAGTGCAGTGAACACTGAAGCTTTCTTT
CASSAVNTEAFF
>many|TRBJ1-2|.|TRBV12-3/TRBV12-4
TGTGCCAGCAGTTTAGCGCCTCTGGGGTCCTATGGCTACACCTTC
CASSLAPLGSYGYTF
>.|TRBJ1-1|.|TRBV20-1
TGCAGTGCTAGAGAAGGGGGAACTGAAGCTTTCTTT
CSAREGGTEAFF
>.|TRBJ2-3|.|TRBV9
TGTGCCAGCAGCGCCCAGGCTGAGAAGGTTGGTACGCAGTATTTT
CASSAQAEKVGTQYF
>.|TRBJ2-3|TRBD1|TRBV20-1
TGCAGTGCTAGAAAACACAGGGGGCTTGCAACAGATACGCAGTATTTT
CSARKHRGLATDTQYF
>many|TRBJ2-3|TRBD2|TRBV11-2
TGTGCCAGCAGTCCTACTAGCGGGAGGGAAAATACGCAGTATTTT
CASSPTSGRENTQYF
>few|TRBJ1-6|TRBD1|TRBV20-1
TGCAGTGCTGGGGACAGGGAGGACAATCCTTTTAATTCACCCCTCCACTTT
CSAGDREDNPFNSPLHF
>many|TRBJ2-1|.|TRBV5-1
TGCGCCAGCAGCGAGTCCCGTGGCGGGAATGAGCAGTTCTTC
CASSESRGGNEQFF
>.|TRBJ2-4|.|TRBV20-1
TGCAGTGCTAGTAGCCCAGGGGGAGGCAAAAACATTCAGTACTTC
CSASSPGGGKNIQYF
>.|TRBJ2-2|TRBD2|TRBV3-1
TGTGCCAGCAGCCAAGTTAGCGGGGGGCGCACCGGGGAGCTGTTTTTT
CASSQVSGGRTGELFF
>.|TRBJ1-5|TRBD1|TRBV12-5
TGTGCTAGTGGTGCGACAGGGGGTGGCAATCAGCCCCAGCATTTT
CASGATGGGNQPQHF
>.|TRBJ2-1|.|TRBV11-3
TGTGCCAGCAGGTGGCAGGGGTCACTTAGCTCCTACAATGAGCAGTTCTTC
CASRWQGSLSSYNEQFF
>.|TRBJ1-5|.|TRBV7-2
TGTGCCAGCAGCTTATCAGGGGGCAATCAGCCCCAGCATTTT
CASSLSGGNQPQHF
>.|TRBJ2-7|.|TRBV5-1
TGCGCCAGCAGCTTGGGTACAGGGACCAACGAGCAGTACTTC
CASSLGTGTNEQYF
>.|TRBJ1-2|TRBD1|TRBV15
TGTGCCACCAGCAAGGAACACAGGGGCCATGGCTACACCTTC
CATSKEHRGHGYTF
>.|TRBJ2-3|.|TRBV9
TGTGCCAGCAGCGTAGAGGGCCCACAAGATACGCAGTATTTT
CASSVEGPQDTQYF
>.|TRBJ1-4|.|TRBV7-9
TGTGCCAGCAGCTTATCCTCTGGGTCCCTTCACAACGAAAAACTGTTTTTT
CASSLSSGSLHNEKLFF
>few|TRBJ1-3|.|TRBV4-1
TGCGCCAGCAGTCAACAAAAGGCAGGGGTCGGAAACACCATATATTTT
CASSQQKAGVGNTIYF